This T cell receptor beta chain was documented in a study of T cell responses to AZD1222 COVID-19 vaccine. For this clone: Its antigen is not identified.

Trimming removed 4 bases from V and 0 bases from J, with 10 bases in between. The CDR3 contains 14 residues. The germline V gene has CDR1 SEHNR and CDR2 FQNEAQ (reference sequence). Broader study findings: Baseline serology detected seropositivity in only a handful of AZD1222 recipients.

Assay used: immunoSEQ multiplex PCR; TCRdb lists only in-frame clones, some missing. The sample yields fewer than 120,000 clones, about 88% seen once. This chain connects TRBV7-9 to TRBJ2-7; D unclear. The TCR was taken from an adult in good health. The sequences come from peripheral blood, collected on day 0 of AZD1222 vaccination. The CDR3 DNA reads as TGTGCCAGCAGCTCCATTGATAGCTCCTACGAGCAGTACTTC. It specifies CASSSIDSSYEQYF.